This is a list of T cell receptor beta chains from one sample in a study of T cell changes during pregnancy in multiple sclerosis. Here immunoSEQ multiplex PCR was the method, and the copy in TCRdb shows in-frame clones only, minus some. The sample includes about 37,000 clones, about 91% seen only once; the top ten take roughly 0.45%. Here the sequenced sample was CD4+ T cells from peripheral blood mononuclear cells, taken in the third trimester of pregnancy. Source of these receptors: a female donor in good health, enrolled as a control in a pregnancy study. CDR3s include the opening cysteine and the closing phenylalanine or tryptophan. A D gene is named only where the DNA matches it firmly. A row's size may be missing; if present it is once, few, many or a size class.

cdr3_aa	cdr3_nt	v_call	d_call	clone_size	j_call
CASSQDLVAPTDTQYF	TGTGCCAGCAGCCAAGATTTGGTAGCCCCCACAGATACGCAGTATTTT	TRBV4-2	NA	NA	TRBJ2-3
CSVTGEWDTEAFF	TGCAGCGTGACAGGCGAGTGGGACACTGAAGCTTTCTTT	TRBV29-1	NA	NA	TRBJ1-1
CASSPLAGGAGELFF	TGTGCCAGCAGCCCGCTAGCGGGGGGTGCCGGGGAGCTGTTTTTT	TRBV7-3	TRBD2	NA	TRBJ2-2
CASSRQGSYEQYF	TGTGCCAGCAGCAGACAGGGGAGCTACGAGCAGTACTTC	TRBV5-4	TRBD1	NA	TRBJ2-7
CASSPRAWYEQYF	TGTGCCAGCAGCCCGCGGGCCTGGTACGAGCAGTACTTC	TRBV7-2	NA	NA	TRBJ2-7
CASSLGGRLAYEQYF	TGTGCCAGCAGTTTGGGAGGCCGCCTGGCCTACGAGCAGTACTTC	TRBV28	NA	NA	TRBJ2-7
CASGRTGTLYF	TGTGCCAGCGGACGGACAGGGACCTTATATTTT	TRBV28	TRBD1	NA	TRBJ1-3
CATLAPNTGELFF	TGTGCCACCTTAGCGCCGAACACCGGGGAGCTGTTTTTT	TRBV28	NA	NA	TRBJ2-2
CASSLVPSGGTDTQYF	TGCGCCAGCAGCTTGGTCCCTAGCGGGGGCACAGATACGCAGTATTTT	TRBV5-1	TRBD2	NA	TRBJ2-3
CASSKSGTSTDTQYF	TGTGCCAGCAGTAAATCCGGGACTAGCACAGATACGCAGTATTTT	TRBV6-5	NA	once	TRBJ2-3
CASSFSGTQETQYF	TGCGCCAGCAGCTTTTCAGGAACTCAAGAGACCCAGTACTTC	TRBV5-1	NA	NA	TRBJ2-5
CASRLAGSSYEQYF	TGTGCCAGCAGGTTAGCGGGAAGCTCCTACGAGCAGTACTTC	TRBV11-2	TRBD2	NA	TRBJ2-7
CASSLRYSSEKVF	TGTGCCAGCAGCTTGAGATACAGTTCGGAAAAAGTCTTC	TRBV5-5	NA	NA	TRBJ1-2
CASSLRTSGVSSYEQYF	TGTGCCAGCAGCCTTCGGACTAGCGGGGTGAGCTCCTACGAGCAGTACTTC	TRBV11-2	TRBD2	once	TRBJ2-7
CASSVPSGGARGETQYF	TGTGCCAGCAGTGTCCCCAGCGGGGGGGCTCGGGGAGAGACCCAGTACTTC	TRBV6-1	TRBD2	once	TRBJ2-5
CASSYGQGGATNEKLFF	TGTGCTAGCAGCTACGGACAGGGAGGTGCAACTAATGAAAAACTGTTTTTT	TRBV7-7	TRBD1	NA	TRBJ1-4
CASSLRDSNEQFF	TGCGCCAGCAGCCTCCGGGACAGCAATGAGCAGTTCTTC	TRBV5-1	TRBD1	NA	TRBJ2-1
CASSLLAVTSGSKNEQFF	TGTGCCAGCAGTTTATTGGCAGTAACTAGCGGGAGTAAGAATGAGCAGTTCTTC	TRBV27	TRBD2	NA	TRBJ2-1
CASSQGALAGQETQYF	TGCGCCAGCAGCCAGGGGGCCCTAGCGGGGCAAGAGACCCAGTACTTC	TRBV4-1	TRBD2	NA	TRBJ2-5
CATSNSGQGFDEQYF	TGTGCCACCAGTAACTCCGGACAGGGTTTCGACGAGCAGTACTTC	TRBV28	TRBD1	NA	TRBJ2-7
CASSGWVLRGRPYNEQFF	TGTGCCAGCAGTGGATGGGTCCTCAGGGGGCGCCCTTACAATGAGCAGTTCTTC	TRBV2	TRBD1	NA	TRBJ2-1
CASSLPPSGRLSYEQYF	TGTGCCAGCAGCTTACCTCCGAGCGGGAGGCTTAGCTACGAGCAGTACTTC	TRBV11-3	TRBD2	NA	TRBJ2-7
CASSFLAGATYNEQFF	TGTGCCAGCAGCTTTTTGGCGGGGGCCACCTACAATGAGCAGTTCTTC	TRBV11-2	NA	NA	TRBJ2-1
CASSIGQSPGQPQHF	TGTGCCAGTAGTATAGGACAGTCCCCGGGTCAGCCCCAGCATTTT	TRBV19	NA	NA	TRBJ1-5
CATSREGYYGYTF	TGTGCCACCAGCAGAGAGGGCTACTATGGCTACACCTTC	TRBV15	NA	NA	TRBJ1-2
CASSIGGFNSPLHF	TGTGCCAGCAGTATCGGTGGTTTTAATTCACCCCTCCACTTT	TRBV6-6	NA	NA	TRBJ1-6
CASSDVQTTGGYGYTF	TGTGCCAGCAGTGACGTACAGACTACAGGGGGCTATGGCTACACCTTC	TRBV6-1	TRBD1	once	TRBJ1-2
CASSLQGGSSYEQYF	TGTGCCAGTAGTCTCCAGGGCGGCAGCTCCTACGAGCAGTACTTC	TRBV19	NA	once	TRBJ2-7
CASRVFSGYNEQFF	TGTGCCAGCAGAGTCTTTAGCGGGTACAATGAGCAGTTCTTC	TRBV6-5	TRBD2	NA	TRBJ2-1
CAWTDSFTDTQYF	TGTGCCTGGACCGACAGTTTCACAGATACGCAGTATTTT	TRBV30	NA	NA	TRBJ2-3
CASRQGAGDQPQHF	TGTGCCAGCAGGCAGGGGGCAGGGGATCAGCCCCAGCATTTT	TRBV6-1	TRBD1	NA	TRBJ1-5
CASSTRDRREAFF	TGTGCCAGCAGCACGCGGGACAGGAGGGAAGCTTTCTTT	TRBV5-8	TRBD1	NA	TRBJ1-1
CASGLGGGDTQYF	TGTGCTAGTGGTTTGGGAGGCGGAGATACGCAGTATTTT	TRBV12-5	NA	NA	TRBJ2-3
CASSPGQGGYGYTF	TGTGCCAGCAGCCCCGGACAGGGAGGCTATGGCTACACCTTC	TRBV6-4	TRBD1	NA	TRBJ1-2
CASSRTGVDSNIQYF	TGTGCCAGTAGCCGAACAGGGGTTGATTCAAACATTCAGTACTTC	TRBV19	TRBD1	NA	TRBJ2-4
CASSYSADQPQHF	TGTGCCAGCAGTTACTCGGCCGATCAGCCCCAGCATTTT	TRBV6-6	NA	NA	TRBJ1-5
CASSPQSQGPWNEQYF	TGTGCCAGCAGCCCCCAATCACAGGGACCATGGAACGAGCAGTACTTC	TRBV9	NA	NA	TRBJ2-7
CASKASGGYSYEQYF	TGTGCCAGCAAGGCTAGCGGGGGGTACTCCTACGAGCAGTACTTC	TRBV6-1	TRBD2	NA	TRBJ2-7
CASSSIYEQYF	TGTGCCAGCAGCTCTATATACGAGCAGTACTTC	TRBV2	NA	NA	TRBJ2-7
CASGRDRGNYGYTF	TGTGCCAGCGGGCGGGATCGGGGTAACTATGGCTACACCTTC	TRBV2	NA	NA	TRBJ1-2
CASSSDSGAEAFF	TGTGCCAGCAGCTCAGACTCAGGGGCTGAAGCTTTCTTT	TRBV5-4	NA	NA	TRBJ1-1
CASSQSLGAEKLFF	TGCGCCAGCAGCCAATCCCTAGGGGCGGAAAAACTGTTTTTT	TRBV4-1	NA	NA	TRBJ1-4
CAQRRWDRFGSGFYEQYF	TGTGCCCAACGCCGGTGGGACAGGTTCGGCTCGGGGTTCTACGAGCAGTACTTC	TRBV10-3	TRBD1	NA	TRBJ2-7